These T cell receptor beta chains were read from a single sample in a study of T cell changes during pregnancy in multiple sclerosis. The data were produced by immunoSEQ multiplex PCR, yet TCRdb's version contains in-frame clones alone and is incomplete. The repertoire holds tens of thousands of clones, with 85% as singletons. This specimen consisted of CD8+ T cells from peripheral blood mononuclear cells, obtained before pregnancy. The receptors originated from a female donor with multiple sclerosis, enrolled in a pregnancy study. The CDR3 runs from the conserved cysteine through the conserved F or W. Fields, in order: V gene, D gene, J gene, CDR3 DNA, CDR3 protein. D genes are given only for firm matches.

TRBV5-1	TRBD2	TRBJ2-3	TGCGCCAGCAGCTTGGGGTCGGGAGGCCTCGCAGATACGCAGTATTTT	CASSLGSGGLADTQYF
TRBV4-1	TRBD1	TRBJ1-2	TGCGCCAGCAGCCATATAGGGACAGGCCTTAACTATGGCTACACCTTC	CASSHIGTGLNYGYTF
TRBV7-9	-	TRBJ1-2	TGTGCCAGCAGCCGAAGCCCGGGACAACTGAACTATGGCTACACCTTC	CASSRSPGQLNYGYTF
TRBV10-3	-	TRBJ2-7	TGTGCCATCAGTGAGTCAGGGGGGCAGTACTTC	CAISESGGQYF
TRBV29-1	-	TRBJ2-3	TGCAGCGTTGAAGGGAGGGGGCTCACAGATACGCAGTATTTT	CSVEGRGLTDTQYF
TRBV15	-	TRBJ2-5	TGTGCCACCAGCGCGGGAAGAGAGACCCAGTACTTC	CATSAGRETQYF
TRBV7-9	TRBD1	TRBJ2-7	TGTGCCAGCAGCTCCTCGCCTTGGACAGGGTATTACGAGCAGTACTTC	CASSSSPWTGYYEQYF
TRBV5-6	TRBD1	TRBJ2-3	TGTGCCAGCAGCGCCAGCCACGGGACAGGGAGGACAGATACGCAGTATTTT	CASSASHGTGRTDTQYF
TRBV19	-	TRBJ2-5	TGTGCCAGTTCTGAGGGGTCGGGAGCTGAGACCCAGTACTTC	CASSEGSGAETQYF
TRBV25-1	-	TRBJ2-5	TGTGCCAGCAGCCGATTAACGGAGCAAGAGACCCAGTACTTC	CASSRLTEQETQYF